Presented here are 21 T cell receptor beta chains from one specimen sequenced in a study of blood T cell repertoires in COVID-19. Assay used: immunoSEQ multiplex PCR; TCRdb lists only in-frame clones, some missing. The sample shows 100,000 to 150,000 clones, around 87% of them seen only once. Sequencing input: peripheral blood. The receptors come from a man aged 50 to 59 with active COVID-19.

The chain links TRBV5-1 to TRBJ1-3; TRBD1 agrees at 8 bases. This CDR3 is built from 16 residues. From germline, CDR1 is SGHRS and CDR2 YFSETQ. V was pared by 5 bases and J by 0 bases, with 7 bases of the junction left unmatched. The CDR3 protein is CASSTGTGDSGNTIYF. In DNA, the CDR3 is TGCGCCAGCAGTACCGGGACAGGTGACTCTGGAAACACCATATATTTT.

V usage is TRBV7-8 and J usage is TRBJ1-6; D remains unclear. The CDR3 is 14 residues long. The germline CDR1 and CDR2 sequences are SGHVS and FQNEAQ. V gave up 6 bases and J gave up 0 bases, with 6 bases separating them. Written as DNA, the CDR3 is TGTGCCAGCAGTCTTAGCTCCTATAATTCACCCCTCCACTTT. Its protein product is CASSLSSYNSPLHF.

The V call is TRBV6-5, the J call TRBJ1-1; D unclear. The V and J ends lost 6 bases and 2 bases respectively, with 10 bases between them. The CDR3 runs to 13 residues. The germline V gene encodes CDR1 MNHEY and CDR2 SVGAGI. CDR3 DNA sequence: TGTGCCAGCAGCATACCAGGAAACACTGAAGCTTTCTTT. Translation gives CASSIPGNTEAFF.

A few counts support this clone. V usage is TRBV7-2 and J usage is TRBJ2-7; 7 bases map to TRBD2. Germline CDR1 reads SGHTA; CDR2 reads FQGNSA. This CDR3 region has 13 residues. Germline trimming cut 7 bases from V and 5 bases from J; bases unmatched to any gene: 8. Here the CDR3 reads CASTKRLADEQYF. CDR3 nucleotides: TGTGCCAGCACCAAGAGGCTAGCGGACGAGCAGTACTTC.

The chain recombines TRBV6-6 with TRBJ1-5; 9 bases are shared with TRBD1. Trimming cost V 5 bases and J 2 bases; bases outside gene matches: 1. The germline V gene has CDR1 MNHNY and CDR2 SVGAGI (reference sequence). The CDR3 is made up of 14 amino acids. The CDR3 DNA reads TGTGCCAGCAGTGGGGACAGGGGCAATCAGCCCCAGCATTTT. Protein product: CASSGDRGNQPQHF.

V gene TRBV4-2 combines with J gene TRBJ2-3; tentative D call: TRBD1 (5 bases). The CDR3 runs to 13 residues. V lost 1 base and J lost 5, with 7 bases in between. Germline V gives CDR1 LGHNA, CDR2 YNFKEQ. The CDR3 spells CASSQGQIDTQYF. The CDR3 DNA reads TGTGCCAGCAGCCAAGGACAGATAGATACGCAGTATTTT.

V usage is TRBV2 and J usage is TRBJ1-3; D perhaps matches TRBD1 (6 bases). Germline CDR1 is SNHLY and CDR2 is FYNNEI. The CDR3 contains 14 residues. Trimming shortened V by 6 bases and J by 0 bases, and 9 bases separated the two germline ends. In DNA, the CDR3 is TGTGCCAGCAGGTGGGACACCTCTGGAAACACCATATATTTT. Protein: CASRWDTSGNTIYF.

The rearrangement joins TRBV29-1 to TRBJ2-1; 7 bases fit TRBD1. Trimming took 8 bases from V and 1 from J; bases not matched to a gene: 2. The CDR3 spans 12 residues. The germline V gene encodes CDR1 SQVTM and CDR2 ANQGSEA. Written as DNA, the CDR3 is TGCAGCTCACAGGGGTCCTACAATGAGCAGTTCTTC. Its translation is CSSQGSYNEQFF.

Points on this clone: One junction end does not reproduce the germline sequence, and a read error may be involved. The rearrangement uses TRBV7-7 and TRBJ2-1, with 9 bases lining up with TRBD1. CDR3 length: 14 amino acids. In germline, CDR1 is SSHAT, CDR2 FNYEAQ (reference sequence). Written as DNA, the CDR3 is TGTGCTAGCAGCCAAGACAGGGGGGGACGAGAGCAGTTCTTC. Translation gives CASSQDRGGREQFF.

This sequence joins TRBV7-9 and TRBJ2-7; TRBD2 is a possible D gene (5 bases). In germline, CDR1 is SEHNR, CDR2 FQNEAQ (reference sequence). Deletions cut 5 bases from V and 0 bases from J, with 11 bases between. CDR3 length: 14 amino acids. The CDR3: CASSPEGVSYEQYF. CDR3 sequence (DNA): TGTGCCAGCAGCCCCGAGGGTGTCTCCTACGAGCAGTACTTC.

The J gene is TRBJ2-1, the V gene TRBV29-1, with D possibly matching TRBD2 (7 bases). CDR1 is SQVTM and CDR2 is ANQGSEA in the germline V gene. The V end was cut by 5 bases, the J end by 9 bases, with 20 bases between. The CDR3 contains 14 residues. As DNA, the CDR3 is TGCAGCGTTACCCCCGGGGGGCGCGGGGTTGAGCAGTTCTTC. Residues: CSVTPGGRGVEQFF.

This clone has only a few counts. This chain uses TRBV2 with TRBJ2-1; perhaps TRBD1 as D (6 bases). The CDR3 spans 12 residues. Germline loops: CDR1 SNHLY, CDR2 FYNNEI. The V end was cut by 7 bases, the J end by 8 bases, with 12 bases between. In DNA, the CDR3 is TGTGCCAGCACCTCAGGGGTCTATGAGCAGTTCTTC. It translates to CASTSGVYEQFF.

The chain couples TRBV5-1 to TRBJ2-7; perhaps TRBD2 as D (5 bases). The CDR3 contains 15 residues. From germline, CDR1 is SGHRS and CDR2 YFSETQ. V shed 3 bases and J shed 3 bases, with 16 bases lying between them. CDR3: CASSSAGVGSYEQYF. The DNA of the CDR3 is TGCGCCAGCAGCTCGGCCGGAGTAGGGAGCTACGAGCAGTACTTC.

This chain links TRBV6-2 or TRBV6-3 with TRBJ2-1; 9 bases are a match to TRBD2. The germline gives CDR1 MNHEY, CDR2 SVGEGT. Trimming removed 4 bases from V and 6 bases from J; junction bases left unmatched: 10. CDR3 size: 16 residues. CDR3 nucleotides: TGTGCCAGCAGTTTAAACATAGCGGGGGTCACCAATGAGCAGTTCTTC. Translating gives CASSLNIAGVTNEQFF.

The chain couples TRBV25-1 to TRBJ2-7; D possibly corresponds to TRBD1 (6 bases). The CDR3 covers 14 residues. Deletions cut 3 bases from V and 7 bases from J, with 16 bases between. Germline CDR1 reads MGHDK; CDR2 reads SYGVNS. CDR3 nucleotide sequence: TGTGCCAGCAGTGACGTTAACAGGGCGCGTGAGCAGTACTTC. Protein: CASSDVNRAREQYF.

This clone was recorded once. This sequence joins TRBV5-1 and TRBJ2-1; the match to TRBD2 covers 8 bases. The CDR3 covers 14 residues. Per germline, CDR1 SGHRS and CDR2 YFSETQ. V was clipped by 5 bases and J by 0 bases; unmatched bases: 1. The CDR3: CASRTSDSYNEQFF. As DNA, the CDR3 is TGCGCCAGCAGGACTAGCGACTCCTACAATGAGCAGTTCTTC.

Only one count was recorded for this clone. This rearrangement joins TRBV6-2 or TRBV6-3 to TRBJ2-7; D is perhaps TRBD2 (5 bases). The CDR3 is 13 residues long. Trimming removed 2 bases at V and 2 bases at J, with 7 bases between. The germline V gene encodes CDR1 MNHEY and CDR2 SVGEGT. The CDR3 coding sequence is TGTGCCAGCAGTTACACCGGGACCTACGAGCAGTACTTC. It specifies CASSYTGTYEQYF.

The chain couples TRBV3-1 (or the pseudogene TRBV3-2) to TRBJ1-3; perhaps TRBD1 as D (5 bases). Germline CDR1 is LGHDT and CDR2 is YNNKEL (reference sequence). CDR3 length: 13 residues. V lost 0 bases, J lost 9 bases, and 9 bases lay in between. DNA for the CDR3: TGTGCCAGCAGCCAAGACCGGGGGGGCACCATATATTTT. Protein sequence: CASSQDRGGTIYF.

The chain combines TRBV6-5 with TRBJ2-7; 10 bases line up with TRBD1. Germline values: CDR1 MNHEY, CDR2 SVGAGI. The J segment lost 1 base and the V segment lost 0 bases, leaving 3 bases of the junction unmatched. The CDR3 is made up of 16 amino acids. CDR3 DNA: TGTGCCAGCAGTTACTCCTCGGGACAGGGGTCCTACGAGCAGTACTTC. Its protein product is CASSYSSGQGSYEQYF.

This clone was observed a single time. V gene TRBV6-6 combines with J gene TRBJ2-1; D gene uncertain. V lost 6 bases and J 5 bases, leaving 14 bases between the germline ends. Germline V lookup: CDR1 MNHNY, CDR2 SVGAGI (reference sequence). The length of the CDR3 is 14 residues. The CDR3: CASRAPDTHNEQFF. The CDR3 coding sequence is TGTGCCAGCAGGGCCCCTGACACCCACAATGAGCAGTTCTTC.

This clone was detected a few times. This chain connects TRBV30 to TRBJ1-6; D gene unclear. CDR3 length: 15 amino acids. CDR1 and CDR2 (germline): GTSNPN, SVGIG (reference sequence). Deletions cut 1 base from V and 2 bases from J, with 9 bases between. CDR3 loop: CAWSEEGTYNSPLHF. CDR3 in DNA: TGTGCCTGGAGTGAAGAGGGTACCTATAATTCACCCCTCCACTTT.